This is a list of T cell receptor beta chains from one sample in a study of cytomegalovirus exposure and HLA in healthy donors. TCRdb keeps only in-frame clones here, not all; method: immunoSEQ multiplex PCR. This sample carries some 120,000 clones, roughly 68% of them seen once, and the ten largest clones take 5.8%. The sample was PBMCs. The origin of the receptors is a woman aged 45-65 years in good health and CMV-seropositive. CDR3s leave out the opening cysteine and the closing phenylalanine or tryptophan. Fields, in order: V gene, D gene, clone size, J gene, CDR3 length, CDR3 protein. D genes are given only for firm matches. Expanded clones are given a class, and other clones once, few, many or no size at all.

>TRBV5-1|TRBD1|NA|TRBJ2-3|14
ASSNSGGNVADTQY
>TRBV11-2|NA|NA|TRBJ2-5|11
ASSLERGETQY
>TRBV7-2|NA|NA|TRBJ1-6|10
ASTSPGSPLH
>TRBV25-1|TRBD1|NA|TRBJ2-7|14
ASSDSGGFPSYEQY
>TRBV5-1|NA|NA|TRBJ1-3|14
ASSPWGVLSGNTIY
>TRBV5-8|NA|NA|TRBJ1-1|11
ASSLFRQAGTF
>TRBV5-4|NA|NA|TRBJ1-6|13
ASSGRGGENSPLH
>TRBV28|NA|NA|TRBJ2-5|13
ASSWNGGQQETQY
>TRBV2|NA|NA|TRBJ2-7|13
ASSEVGDRSYEQY
>TRBV7-2|TRBD1|NA|TRBJ1-2|13
ASSQPEGANYGYT
>TRBV19|NA|many|TRBJ2-1|15
ASSTSLDSGWNNEQF
>TRBV4-3|NA|NA|TRBJ2-7|13
ASSQVSQGPYEQY
>TRBV11-2|TRBD2|NA|TRBJ2-3|13
ASSFDGGGTYTQY
>TRBV6-5|TRBD1|NA|TRBJ1-2|11
ASSLDRGQGYT
>TRBV4-3|NA|many|TRBJ2-6|14
ASSQDRLPGANVLT
>TRBV10-3|TRBD2|NA|TRBJ2-5|13
AISGSSGKGETQY
>TRBV5-1|NA|NA|TRBJ2-5|13
ASSLGGSSKETQY
>TRBV9|NA|NA|NA|13
ASSPTGGKAYEQY
>TRBV6-1|TRBD2|NA|TRBJ2-2|12
ASSESGGWGELF
>TRBV6-5|TRBD1|NA|TRBJ1-3|13
ASCITGGSGNTIY
>TRBV29-1|TRBD1|NA|TRBJ1-1|12
SVEGPRQGTEAF
>TRBV27|TRBD1|many|TRBJ2-1|10
ASSLGTGTQF
>TRBV9|NA|NA|TRBJ1-5|12
ASSAPGGDQPQH
>TRBV29-1|NA|NA|TRBJ2-6|11
SVGVSGANVLT
>TRBV7-2|NA|NA|NA|10
ASSLAQGELF
>TRBV19|NA|NA|TRBJ1-5|11
ASSMQQDQPQH
>TRBV7-6|TRBD1|NA|TRBJ2-5|11
ASSHRDRETQY
>TRBV2|NA|NA|TRBJ1-2|11
ASNRAGLGGYT
>TRBV10-1|TRBD2|NA|TRBJ2-5|11
ASRLAGQETQY
>TRBV2|NA|few|TRBJ1-4|9
AGGDSEKLF
>TRBV5-4|NA|NA|TRBJ2-1|14
ASRTSVGVSYNEQF
>TRBV19|NA|NA|TRBJ1-1|13
ASSRAGRLRPEAF
>TRBV7-8|TRBD1|NA|TRBJ1-4|13
ASSLEGQGPEKLF
>TRBV23-1|TRBD1|NA|TRBJ2-7|15
ASSQGAKWDRGYEQY
>TRBV16|NA|NA|TRBJ1-5|13
ASSQSRQDYQPQH
>TRBV6-1|NA|few|TRBJ2-7|14
ASSGTRRASSYEQY
>TRBV5-1|NA|NA|TRBJ1-1|12
ASSQVAENTEAF
>TRBV4-1|NA|NA|TRBJ1-1|13
ASSHNRVMDTEAF
>TRBV5-6|TRBD1|NA|TRBJ1-2|12
ASSLFYRGNGCT
>TRBV6-5|TRBD1|NA|TRBJ1-2|13
ASRRPGTGGYGYT
>TRBV7-2|NA|NA|TRBJ2-3|12
ASSLGGDRDTQY
>TRBV11-3|TRBD1|NA|TRBJ1-2|12
ASSPRTGLGGYT
>TRBV6-6|NA|NA|TRBJ1-2|10
ASSTMRGGYT